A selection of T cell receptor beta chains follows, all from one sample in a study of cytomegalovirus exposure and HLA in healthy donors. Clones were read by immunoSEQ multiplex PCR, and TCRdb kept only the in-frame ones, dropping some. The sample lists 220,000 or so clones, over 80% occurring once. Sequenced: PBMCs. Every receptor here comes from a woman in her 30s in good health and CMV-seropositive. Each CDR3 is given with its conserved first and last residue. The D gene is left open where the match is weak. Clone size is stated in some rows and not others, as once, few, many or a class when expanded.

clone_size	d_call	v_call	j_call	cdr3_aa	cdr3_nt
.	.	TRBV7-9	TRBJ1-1	CASSSQGTEAFF	TGTGCCAGCAGCTCCCAAGGGACTGAAGCTTTCTTT
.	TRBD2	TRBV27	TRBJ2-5	CASSSNSGRRSETQYF	TGTGCCAGCAGTTCTAATAGCGGGAGAAGGTCGGAGACCCAGTACTTC
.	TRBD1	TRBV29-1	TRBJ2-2	CSVELAGGNTGELFF	TGCAGCGTTGAACTGGCAGGGGGCAACACCGGGGAGCTGTTTTTT
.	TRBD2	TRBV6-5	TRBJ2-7	CASSQKIAGTYEQYF	TGTGCCAGCAGCCAAAAAATAGCGGGTACCTACGAGCAGTACTTC
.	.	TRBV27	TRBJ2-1	CASSLAGLHNEQFF	TGTGCCAGCAGTTTAGCGGGACTCCACAATGAGCAGTTCTTC
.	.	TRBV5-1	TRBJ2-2	CASSLYTGELFF	TGCGCCAGCTCCCTATACACCGGGGAGCTGTTTTTT
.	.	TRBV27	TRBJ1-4	CASAPRGGPNEKLFF	TGTGCCAGCGCACCCCGGGGGGGACCTAATGAAAAACTGTTTTTT
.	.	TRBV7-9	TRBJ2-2	CASSLHRDWEITGELFF	TGTGCCAGCAGCCTTCACCGGGACTGGGAGATCACCGGGGAGCTGTTTTTT
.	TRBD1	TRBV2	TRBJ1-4	CASSGGEKLFF	TGTGCCAGCTCAGGGGGCGAGAAACTGTTTTTT
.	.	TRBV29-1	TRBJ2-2	CSVESRGNTGELFF	TGCAGCGTTGAATCCAGGGGGAACACCGGGGAGCTGTTTTTT
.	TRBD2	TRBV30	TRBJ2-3	CASMGGRAGTDTQYF	TGTGCCTCTATGGGCGGGAGGGCTGGCACAGATACGCAGTATTTT
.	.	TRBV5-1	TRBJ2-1	CASSPRLRGHEQFF	TGCGCCAGCAGCCCCAGACTCCGGGGACATGAGCAGTTCTTC
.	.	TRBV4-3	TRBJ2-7	CASSQGVTGSYEQYF	TGCGCCAGCAGCCAAGGTGTCACCGGCTCCTACGAGCAGTACTTC
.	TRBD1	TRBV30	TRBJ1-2	CARLGTGGKLGYGYTF	TGTGCCCGCTTGGGGACAGGGGGAAAGCTGGGCTATGGCTACACCTTC
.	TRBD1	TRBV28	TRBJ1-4	CASSWDRATNEKLFF	TGTGCCAGCAGTTGGGACAGGGCAACTAATGAAAAACTGTTTTTT
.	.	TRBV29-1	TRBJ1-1	CSLGGRGTEAFF	TGCAGCCTGGGGGGCAGGGGCACTGAAGCTTTCTTT
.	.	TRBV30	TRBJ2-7	CAWSSSSYEQYF	TGTGCCTGGAGTTCCAGCTCCTACGAGCAGTACTTC
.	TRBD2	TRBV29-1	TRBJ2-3	CSVVGGAVDTQYF	TGCAGCGTCGTGGGAGGGGCAGTGGATACGCAGTATTTT
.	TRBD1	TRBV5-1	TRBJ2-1	CASSLAPGQGYNEQFF	TGCGCCAGCAGCTTGGCCCCGGGACAGGGATACAATGAGCAGTTCTTC
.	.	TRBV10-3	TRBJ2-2	CATTLFPRTNTGELFF	TGTGCCACAACCCTTTTTCCGAGAACGAACACCGGGGAGCTGTTTTTT
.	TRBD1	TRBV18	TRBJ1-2	CASSPSIIRDRYNYGYTF	TGTGCCAGCTCACCATCTATAATCCGGGACAGATATAACTATGGCTACACCTTC
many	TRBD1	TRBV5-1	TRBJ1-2	CASSLEAGGYGYTF	TGCGCCAGCAGCTTGGAGGCAGGGGGCTATGGCTACACCTTC
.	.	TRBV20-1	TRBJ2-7	CSAEDRSKQYF	TGCAGTGCAGAAGACAGGTCGAAGCAGTACTTC
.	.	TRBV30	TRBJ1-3	CAWSVRGLHF	TGTGCCTGGAGTGTGCGGGGACTGCATTTT
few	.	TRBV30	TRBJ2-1	CAWSGASRNEQFF	TGTGCCTGGAGCGGGGCGAGTCGAAATGAGCAGTTCTTC
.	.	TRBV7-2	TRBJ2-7	CASSFAQLYEQYF	TGTGCCAGCAGCTTTGCACAGCTTTACGAGCAGTACTTC
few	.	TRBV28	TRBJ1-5	CASSLGDTHQPQHF	TGTGCCAGCAGTTTAGGGGACACCCATCAGCCCCAGCATTTT
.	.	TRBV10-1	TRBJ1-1	CASSEESQGLKGTEAFF	TGCGCCAGCAGTGAGGAGTCACAGGGCCTCAAGGGCACTGAAGCTTTCTTT